The entry below describes one T cell receptor beta chain. Trimming cost V 8 bases and J 6 bases; bases outside gene matches: 8. Per the germline V gene, CDR1 is KGHSH and CDR2 is LQKENI. This CDR3 spans 14 amino acids. Treatment described: about 20 received Ad26.COV2.S at low or high dose, single or two shots; a few received placebo; per-sample allocation not given. After the first vaccine or placebo injection, samples were drawn on day 63. Within Boston, the person who donated was an adult of 18-55 years. The data belong to a study of Ad26.COV2.S vaccination and SARS-CoV-2 variants. Background on the study: The donor was enrolled in the Ad26.COV2.S arm of the COV1001 trial.

Assay: immunoSEQ multiplex PCR; the TCRdb copy retains only in-frame clones and omits some. The sample gives about 350,000 clones, around 89% of which show up once; about 5% is in the top ten. The chain is built from TRBV18 and TRBJ2-7; TRBD1 matches at 12 bases. The material was peripheral blood, obtained in a trial of Ad26.COV2.S vaccine versus placebo. The source is a person aged 18-65 years who received the Ad26.COV2.S COVID-19 vaccine or a placebo. CDR3: CASRPGQGAPEQYF. The CDR3 coding sequence is TGTGCCAGCCGCCCGGGACAGGGGGCGCCCGAGCAGTACTTC.